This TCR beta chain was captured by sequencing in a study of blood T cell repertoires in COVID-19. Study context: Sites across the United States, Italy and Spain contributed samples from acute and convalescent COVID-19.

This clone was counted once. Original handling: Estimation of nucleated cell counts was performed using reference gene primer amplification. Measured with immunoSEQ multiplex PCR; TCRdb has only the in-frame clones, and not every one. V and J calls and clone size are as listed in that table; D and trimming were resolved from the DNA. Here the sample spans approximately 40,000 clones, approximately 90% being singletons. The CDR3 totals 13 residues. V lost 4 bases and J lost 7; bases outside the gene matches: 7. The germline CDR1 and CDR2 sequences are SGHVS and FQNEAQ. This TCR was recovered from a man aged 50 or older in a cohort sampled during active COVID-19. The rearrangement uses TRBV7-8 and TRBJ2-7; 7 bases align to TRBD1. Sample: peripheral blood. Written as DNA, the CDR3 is TGTGCCAGCAGCTATGGGACAGAAGTTGAGCAGTACGTC. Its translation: CASSYGTEVEQYV.